A selection of T cell receptor beta chains follows, all from one sample in a study of blood T cell repertoires in COVID-19. The repertoire was sequenced with immunoSEQ multiplex PCR; TCRdb's copy has only in-frame clones and lacks some. The table lists 60,000 to 65,000 clones, about three quarters of them singletons. Sequencing used peripheral blood. The receptors shown here come from a human donor in a cohort sampled during active COVID-19. Each CDR3 is given with its conserved first and last residue. The D gene is left open where the match is weak. Size is stated for part of the rows, as once, few or many counts, or as a class when the clone is expanded.

d_gene: TRBD1; j_gene: TRBJ1-3; abundance: NA; v_gene: TRBV13; CDR3nt: TGTGCCAGCAGCGCCAGACAGGGGCGCAACTCTGGAAACACCATATATTTT; CDR3aa: CASSARQGRNSGNTIYF
d_gene: TRBD1; j_gene: TRBJ1-1; abundance: NA; v_gene: TRBV6-4; CDR3nt: TGTGCCAGCAGTAGGGATACAGGGGCTGAAGCTTTCTTT; CDR3aa: CASSRDTGAEAFF
d_gene: TRBD1; j_gene: TRBJ1-3; abundance: NA; v_gene: TRBV7-2; CDR3nt: TGTGCCAGCAGCCCTGACAGGGGGCTTGGAAACACCATATATTTT; CDR3aa: CASSPDRGLGNTIYF
d_gene: NA; j_gene: TRBJ1-1; abundance: NA; v_gene: TRBV5-4; CDR3nt: TGTGCCAGCAGCTTGGATCGGGTAGGCTTGAACACTGAAGCTTTCTTT; CDR3aa: CASSLDRVGLNTEAFF
d_gene: TRBD1; j_gene: TRBJ2-2; abundance: NA; v_gene: TRBV7-2; CDR3nt: TGTGCCAGCAGCCCGGACAGGGGTAGGAACGGGGAGCTGTTTTTT; CDR3aa: CASSPDRGRNGELFF
d_gene: NA; j_gene: TRBJ2-2; abundance: NA; v_gene: TRBV2; CDR3nt: TGTGCCAGCAGCCCGACATCCACCGGGGAGCTGTTTTTT; CDR3aa: CASSPTSTGELFF
d_gene: TRBD1; j_gene: TRBJ1-2; abundance: NA; v_gene: TRBV5-4; CDR3nt: TGTGCCAGCAGCCCCGGGACAGCAAGCTACTATGGCTACACCTTC; CDR3aa: CASSPGTASYYGYTF
d_gene: TRBD1; j_gene: TRBJ1-1; abundance: NA; v_gene: TRBV5-1; CDR3nt: TGCGCCAGCAGCTTGGCCTTACAGGGGACGGACACTGAAGCTTTCTTT; CDR3aa: CASSLALQGTDTEAFF
d_gene: NA; j_gene: TRBJ2-7; abundance: NA; v_gene: TRBV27; CDR3nt: TGTGCCAGCAGTTTTCAGGGGGGAGGCTACGAGCAGTACTTC; CDR3aa: CASSFQGGGYEQYF
d_gene: NA; j_gene: TRBJ1-2; abundance: NA; v_gene: TRBV30; CDR3nt: TGTGCCTGGAGTGTGGGGGGTAGCTATGGCTACACCTTC; CDR3aa: CAWSVGGSYGYTF
d_gene: NA; j_gene: TRBJ2-3; abundance: NA; v_gene: TRBV7-6; CDR3nt: TGTGCCAGCAGCTTAGTATCGGGGGATACGCAGTATTTT; CDR3aa: CASSLVSGDTQYF
d_gene: TRBD1; j_gene: TRBJ1-3; abundance: many; v_gene: TRBV13; CDR3nt: TGTGCCAGCAGCTCCTGGACAGGGGACGGAAACACCATATATTTT; CDR3aa: CASSSWTGDGNTIYF
d_gene: NA; j_gene: TRBJ2-7; abundance: NA; v_gene: TRBV4-3; CDR3nt: TGCGCCAGCAGCCAAGATCGGGGTTACGAGCAGTACTTC; CDR3aa: CASSQDRGYEQYF
d_gene: NA; j_gene: TRBJ1-2; abundance: NA; v_gene: TRBV19; CDR3nt: TGTGCCAGTAGTCCCCAGGACAGATTAAATGGCTACACCTTC; CDR3aa: CASSPQDRLNGYTF
d_gene: TRBD1; j_gene: TRBJ1-2; abundance: NA; v_gene: TRBV2; CDR3nt: TGTGCCAGCAGGGCCGGACAGGGTAAGATCGGCTATGGCTACACCTTC; CDR3aa: CASRAGQGKIGYGYTF
d_gene: NA; j_gene: TRBJ1-3; abundance: once; v_gene: TRBV7-2; CDR3nt: TGTGCCAGCAGCTTTGGGAGGCCTGGAGGAAACACCATATATTTT; CDR3aa: CASSFGRPGGNTIYF
d_gene: NA; j_gene: TRBJ1-1; abundance: NA; v_gene: TRBV7-3; CDR3nt: TGTGCCAGCAGCTTTCAGGGGCCGAACACTGAAGCTTTCTTT; CDR3aa: CASSFQGPNTEAFF
d_gene: NA; j_gene: TRBJ1-1; abundance: once; v_gene: TRBV28; CDR3nt: TGTGCCAGCAGTCCGCACAGGGCAGGGTACACTGAAGCTTTCTTT; CDR3aa: CASSPHRAGYTEAFF
d_gene: TRBD1; j_gene: TRBJ2-1; abundance: NA; v_gene: TRBV20-1; CDR3nt: TGCAGTGCTAGTACGGCAGGGGGCTACAATGAGCAGTTCTTC; CDR3aa: CSASTAGGYNEQFF
d_gene: TRBD1; j_gene: TRBJ1-4; abundance: NA; v_gene: TRBV29-1; CDR3nt: TGCAGCGTTCTCCTGGGACAGGGCGAAAAACTGTTTTTT; CDR3aa: CSVLLGQGEKLFF
d_gene: TRBD2; j_gene: TRBJ2-5; abundance: NA; v_gene: TRBV7-9; CDR3nt: TGTGCCAGCAGCTTGACTAGCGGGGGATTTGGAGGGGAGACCCAGTACTTC; CDR3aa: CASSLTSGGFGGETQYF
d_gene: NA; j_gene: TRBJ1-4; abundance: NA; v_gene: TRBV27; CDR3nt: TGTGCCAGCAGTCCTAATCCGACAACTAATGAAAAACTGTTTTTT; CDR3aa: CASSPNPTTNEKLFF
d_gene: NA; j_gene: TRBJ1-5; abundance: NA; v_gene: TRBV21-1; CDR3nt: TGTGCCAGCAGCAATTGTAACAGGCCCCCTCAGCCCCAGCATTTT; CDR3aa: CASSNCNRPPQPQHF
d_gene: TRBD2; j_gene: TRBJ2-7; abundance: NA; v_gene: TRBV6-2/TRBV6-3; CDR3nt: TGTGCCAGCAGTCCAGCGGGGACGTACGAGCAGTACTTC; CDR3aa: CASSPAGTYEQYF
d_gene: NA; j_gene: TRBJ2-7; abundance: NA; v_gene: TRBV11-2; CDR3nt: TGTGCCAGCAGCCACCCCCCCGGGGTCTACGAGCAGTACTTC; CDR3aa: CASSHPPGVYEQYF
d_gene: NA; j_gene: TRBJ2-3; abundance: NA; v_gene: TRBV28; CDR3nt: TGTGCCAGCAGTCCCTCGGGACTGGAGGTCACAGATACGCAGTATTTT; CDR3aa: CASSPSGLEVTDTQYF
d_gene: TRBD2; j_gene: TRBJ2-5; abundance: NA; v_gene: TRBV7-2; CDR3nt: TGTGCCAGCAGCTCCCGAGTCGGGGCGGGGGGTATTTTAACCCAGTACTTC; CDR3aa: CASSSRVGAGGILTQYF
d_gene: TRBD1; j_gene: TRBJ1-6; abundance: NA; v_gene: TRBV5-5; CDR3nt: TGTGCCAGCAGTGACAGGGGGCGGGGTAATTCACCCCTCCACTTT; CDR3aa: CASSDRGRGNSPLHF
d_gene: NA; j_gene: TRBJ1-2; abundance: NA; v_gene: TRBV9; CDR3nt: TGTGCCAGCAGCGTAGCTCAGGGCTATGGCTACACCTTC; CDR3aa: CASSVAQGYGYTF
d_gene: NA; j_gene: TRBJ1-4; abundance: NA; v_gene: TRBV6-1; CDR3nt: TGTGCCAGCAGTGAATCGGGGTTACAAGAAAAACTGTTTTTT; CDR3aa: CASSESGLQEKLFF
d_gene: NA; j_gene: TRBJ1-6; abundance: NA; v_gene: TRBV27; CDR3nt: TGTGCCAGCAGTCTGATGGGCAGGGGTACTTCACCCCTCCACTTT; CDR3aa: CASSLMGRGTSPLHF
d_gene: TRBD1; j_gene: TRBJ1-4; abundance: NA; v_gene: TRBV6-5; CDR3nt: TGTGCCAGCAGTTACCGGACAGGGGCTAATGAAAAACTGTTTTTT; CDR3aa: CASSYRTGANEKLFF
d_gene: NA; j_gene: TRBJ2-1; abundance: NA; v_gene: TRBV6-5; CDR3nt: TGTGCCAGCACCGAATGGTGGCAGAACAATGAGCAGTTCTTC; CDR3aa: CASTEWWQNNEQFF
d_gene: NA; j_gene: TRBJ2-7; abundance: few; v_gene: TRBV15; CDR3nt: TGTGCCACCAGCAGAGATAGGTCAGGACAGTCCTACGAGCAGTACTTC; CDR3aa: CATSRDRSGQSYEQYF
d_gene: TRBD1; j_gene: TRBJ2-7; abundance: NA; v_gene: TRBV6-5; CDR3nt: TGTGCCAGCAGTTACCGGACAGGGGCAAGTGAGCAGTACTTC; CDR3aa: CASSYRTGASEQYF
d_gene: TRBD1; j_gene: TRBJ2-5; abundance: NA; v_gene: TRBV7-6; CDR3nt: TGTGCCAGCAGCAGGGACAGAAATCAAGAGACCCAGTACTTC; CDR3aa: CASSRDRNQETQYF
d_gene: TRBD2; j_gene: TRBJ2-7; abundance: NA; v_gene: TRBV5-4; CDR3nt: TGTGCCAGCAGGCCCGGGGGTAGCGGGGCTGCCTACGAGCAGTACTTC; CDR3aa: CASRPGGSGAAYEQYF
d_gene: NA; j_gene: TRBJ1-1; abundance: NA; v_gene: TRBV19; CDR3nt: TGTGCCAGTAGTATAGATTTGATGGCGGGAGGTGCTGAAGCTTTCTTT; CDR3aa: CASSIDLMAGGAEAFF
d_gene: TRBD2; j_gene: TRBJ2-5; abundance: NA; v_gene: TRBV9; CDR3nt: TGTGCCAGCAGCGTTGGTGGGGGGGAAGAGACCCAGTACTTC; CDR3aa: CASSVGGGEETQYF
d_gene: TRBD2; j_gene: TRBJ2-7; abundance: NA; v_gene: TRBV30; CDR3nt: TGTGCCTGGATGGGAGGGCCCTACGAGCAGTACTTC; CDR3aa: CAWMGGPYEQYF
d_gene: TRBD2; j_gene: TRBJ2-1; abundance: few; v_gene: TRBV3-1/TRBV3-2; CDR3nt: TGTGCCAGCAGCCCGGGGGGGCGACACGGTGAGCAGTTCTTC; CDR3aa: CASSPGGRHGEQFF
d_gene: NA; j_gene: TRBJ1-1; abundance: NA; v_gene: TRBV11-2; CDR3nt: TGTGCCAGCAGCTTAGTGGTCAGCCCAGGGTACACTGAAGCTTTCTTT; CDR3aa: CASSLVVSPGYTEAFF
d_gene: TRBD1; j_gene: TRBJ2-2; abundance: NA; v_gene: TRBV29-1; CDR3nt: TGCAGCGCGAACAGGGGCGTAGGCACCGGGGAGCTGTTTTTT; CDR3aa: CSANRGVGTGELFF
d_gene: NA; j_gene: TRBJ1-1; abundance: NA; v_gene: TRBV19; CDR3nt: TGTGCCAGTAGTGTGGGGTTTCGGGGTATGAACACTGAAGCTTTCTTT; CDR3aa: CASSVGFRGMNTEAFF
d_gene: TRBD1; j_gene: TRBJ2-3; abundance: NA; v_gene: TRBV19; CDR3nt: TGTGCCAGTAGTCCCCGGACAGGGGGCACAGATACGCAGTATTTT; CDR3aa: CASSPRTGGTDTQYF
d_gene: TRBD1; j_gene: TRBJ2-2; abundance: NA; v_gene: TRBV13; CDR3nt: TGTGCCAGCAGCACGAAGACAGGGGGGGTCACCGGGGAGCTGTTTTTT; CDR3aa: CASSTKTGGVTGELFF
d_gene: NA; j_gene: TRBJ2-2; abundance: NA; v_gene: TRBV2; CDR3nt: TGTGCCAGCAGTGAAGTTAGGAGGGCCGGGGAGCTGTTTTTT; CDR3aa: CASSEVRRAGELFF